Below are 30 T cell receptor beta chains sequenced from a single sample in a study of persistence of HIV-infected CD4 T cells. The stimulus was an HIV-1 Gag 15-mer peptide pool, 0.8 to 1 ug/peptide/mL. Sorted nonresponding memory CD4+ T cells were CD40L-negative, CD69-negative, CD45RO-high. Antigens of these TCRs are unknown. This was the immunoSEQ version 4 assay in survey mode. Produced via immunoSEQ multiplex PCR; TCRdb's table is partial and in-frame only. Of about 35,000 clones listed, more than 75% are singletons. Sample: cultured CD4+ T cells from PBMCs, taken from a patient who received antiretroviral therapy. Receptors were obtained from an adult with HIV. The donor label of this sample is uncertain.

CDR3 region: CASSITYEQYF. The CDR3 DNA follows: TGTGCCAGCAGTATTACCTACGAGCAGTACTTC. The chain carries TRBV2 and TRBJ2-7; no reliable D call. Trimming took off 5 bases at V and 2 bases at J, with 4 bases between the two ends. CDR3 length equals 11 residues. Germline values: CDR1 SNHLY, CDR2 FYNNEI.

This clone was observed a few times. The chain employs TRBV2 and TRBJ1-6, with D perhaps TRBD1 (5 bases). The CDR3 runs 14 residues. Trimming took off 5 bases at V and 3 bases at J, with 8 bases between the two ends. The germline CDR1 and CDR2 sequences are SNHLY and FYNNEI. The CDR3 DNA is TGTGCCAGCAGTAAGACAGTCTATAATTCACCCCTCCACTTT. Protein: CASSKTVYNSPLHF.

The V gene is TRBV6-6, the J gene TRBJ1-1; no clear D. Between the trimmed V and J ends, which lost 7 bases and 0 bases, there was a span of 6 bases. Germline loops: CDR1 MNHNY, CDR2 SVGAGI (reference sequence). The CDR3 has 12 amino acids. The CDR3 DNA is TGTGCCAGCACGAACTTGAACACTGAAGCTTTCTTT. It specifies CASTNLNTEAFF.

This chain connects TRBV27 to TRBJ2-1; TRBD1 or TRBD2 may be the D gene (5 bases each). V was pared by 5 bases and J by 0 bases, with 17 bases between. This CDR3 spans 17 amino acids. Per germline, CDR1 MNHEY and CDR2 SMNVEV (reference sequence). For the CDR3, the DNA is TGTGCCAGCAGTCGGTCGGGACCTTTGAGCTCCTACAATGAGCAGTTCTTC. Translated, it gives CASSRSGPLSSYNEQFF.

The CDR3 loop is CASSLDHYNEQFF. The CDR3 nucleotides read TGCGCCAGCAGCTTGGACCACTACAATGAGCAGTTCTTC. V is TRBV5-1 and J is TRBJ2-1; D is undetermined. The V end lost 0 bases, the J end lost 3 bases, and 4 bases lay between the germline ends. CDR1 SGHRS and CDR2 YFSETQ come from the germline V gene. The CDR3 is 13 residues long.

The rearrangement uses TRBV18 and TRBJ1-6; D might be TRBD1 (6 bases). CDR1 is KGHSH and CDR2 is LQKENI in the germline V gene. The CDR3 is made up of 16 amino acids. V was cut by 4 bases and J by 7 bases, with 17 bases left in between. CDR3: CASSQARGGSNSPLHF. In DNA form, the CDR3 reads TGTGCCAGCTCACAAGCACGAGGGGGGTCAAATTCACCCCTCCACTTT.

The CDR3 DNA follows: TGTGCCAGTAGTATTTACAGGGGGCTGACTAATGAAAAACTGTTTTTT. The encoded protein is CASSIYRGLTNEKLFF. The V gene is TRBV19, the J gene TRBJ1-4; 9 bases are shared with TRBD1. J gave up 2 bases and V 3 bases, and 4 bases lay outside the gene matches. Germline-derived CDR1 and CDR2 are LNHDA and SQIVND (reference sequence). CDR3 length equals 16 residues.

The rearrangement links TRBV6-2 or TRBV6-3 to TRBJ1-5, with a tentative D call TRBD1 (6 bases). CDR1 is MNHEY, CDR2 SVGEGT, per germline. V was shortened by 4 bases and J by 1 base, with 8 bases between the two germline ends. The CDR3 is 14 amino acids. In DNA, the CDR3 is TGTGCCAGCAGTTTAAGGGGGAGCAATCAGCCCCAGCATTTT. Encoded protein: CASSLRGSNQPQHF.

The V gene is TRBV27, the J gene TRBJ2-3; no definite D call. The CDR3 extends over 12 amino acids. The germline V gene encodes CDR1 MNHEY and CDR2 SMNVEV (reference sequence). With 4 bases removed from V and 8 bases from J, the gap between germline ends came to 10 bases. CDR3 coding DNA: TGTGCCAGCAGTTCAGATTGGGGTACGCAGTATTTT. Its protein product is CASSSDWGTQYF.

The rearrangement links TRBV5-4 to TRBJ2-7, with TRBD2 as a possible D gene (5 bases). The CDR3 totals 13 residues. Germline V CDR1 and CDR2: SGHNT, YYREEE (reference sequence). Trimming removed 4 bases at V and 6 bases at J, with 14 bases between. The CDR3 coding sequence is TGTGCCAGCAGCACCTCTAGCACGGGCGAGCAGTACTTC. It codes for CASSTSSTGEQYF.

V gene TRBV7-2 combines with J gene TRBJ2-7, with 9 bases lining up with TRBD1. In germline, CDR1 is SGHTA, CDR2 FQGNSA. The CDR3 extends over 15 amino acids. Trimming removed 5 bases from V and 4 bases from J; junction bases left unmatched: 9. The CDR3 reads CASSTGTGTFYEQYF. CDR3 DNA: TGTGCCAGCAGCACCGGGACAGGGACCTTTTACGAGCAGTACTTC.

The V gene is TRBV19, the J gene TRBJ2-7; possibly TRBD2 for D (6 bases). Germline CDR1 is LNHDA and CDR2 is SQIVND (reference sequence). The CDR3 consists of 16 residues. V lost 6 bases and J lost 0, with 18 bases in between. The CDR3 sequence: CASSPKGLLSSYEQYF. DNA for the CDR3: TGTGCCAGTAGCCCTAAGGGACTTTTAAGCTCCTACGAGCAGTACTTC.

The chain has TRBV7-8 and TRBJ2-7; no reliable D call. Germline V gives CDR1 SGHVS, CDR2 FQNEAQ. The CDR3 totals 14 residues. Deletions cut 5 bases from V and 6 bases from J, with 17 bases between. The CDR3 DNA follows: TGTGCCAGCAGCCCACTTCCGCCCGTGCTCGAGCAGTACTTC. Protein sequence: CASSPLPPVLEQYF.

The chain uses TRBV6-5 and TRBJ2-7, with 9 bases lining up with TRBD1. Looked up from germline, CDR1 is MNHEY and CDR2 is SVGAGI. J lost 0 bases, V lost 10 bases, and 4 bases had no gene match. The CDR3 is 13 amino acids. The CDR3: CATRDRVSYEQYF. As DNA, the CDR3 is TGTGCCACCAGGGACAGGGTCTCCTACGAGCAGTACTTC.

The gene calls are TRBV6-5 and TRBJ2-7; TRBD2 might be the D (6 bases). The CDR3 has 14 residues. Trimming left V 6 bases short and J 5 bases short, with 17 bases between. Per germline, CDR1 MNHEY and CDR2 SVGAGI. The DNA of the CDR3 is TGTGCCAGCAGCCTAACTAGCAGGGTCCACGAGCAGTACTTC. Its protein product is CASSLTSRVHEQYF.

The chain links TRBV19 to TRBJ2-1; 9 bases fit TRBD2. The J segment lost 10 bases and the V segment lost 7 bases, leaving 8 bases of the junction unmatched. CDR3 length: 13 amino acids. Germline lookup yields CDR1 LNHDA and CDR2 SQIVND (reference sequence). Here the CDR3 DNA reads TGTGCCAGTAACATGCGGCTAGCGGGGGAGCAGTTCTTC. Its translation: CASNMRLAGEQFF.

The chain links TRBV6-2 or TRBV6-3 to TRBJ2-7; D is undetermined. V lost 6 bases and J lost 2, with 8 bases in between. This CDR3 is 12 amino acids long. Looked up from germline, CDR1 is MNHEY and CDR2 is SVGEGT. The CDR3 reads CASSPQPYEQYF. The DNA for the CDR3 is TGTGCCAGCAGCCCACAGCCCTACGAGCAGTACTTC.

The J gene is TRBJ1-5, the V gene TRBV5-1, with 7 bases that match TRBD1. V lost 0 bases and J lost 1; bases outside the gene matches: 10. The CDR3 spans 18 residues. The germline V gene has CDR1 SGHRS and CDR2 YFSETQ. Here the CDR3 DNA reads TGCGCCAGCAGCTTGGACCCCGACAGGGAGTGGAGCAATCAGCCCCAGCATTTT. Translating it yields CASSLDPDREWSNQPQHF.

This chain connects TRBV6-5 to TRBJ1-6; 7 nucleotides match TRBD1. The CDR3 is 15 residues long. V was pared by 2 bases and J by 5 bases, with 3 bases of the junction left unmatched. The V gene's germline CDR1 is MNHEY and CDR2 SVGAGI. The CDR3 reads CASSYRGGNNSPLHF. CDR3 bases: TGTGCCAGCAGTTACCGAGGGGGCAATAATTCACCCCTCCACTTT.

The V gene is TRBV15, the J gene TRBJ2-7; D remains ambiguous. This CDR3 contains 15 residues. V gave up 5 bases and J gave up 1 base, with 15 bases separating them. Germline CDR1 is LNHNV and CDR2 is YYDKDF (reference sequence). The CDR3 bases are TGTGCCACCAGCTTTGGGCGGACGAGTTCCTACGAGCAGTACTTC. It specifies CATSFGRTSSYEQYF.

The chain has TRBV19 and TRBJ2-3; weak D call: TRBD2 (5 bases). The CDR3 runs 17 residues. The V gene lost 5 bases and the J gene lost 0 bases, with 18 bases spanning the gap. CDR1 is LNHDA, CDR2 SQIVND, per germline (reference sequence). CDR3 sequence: CASSRGWGASSTDTQYF. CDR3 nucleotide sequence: TGTGCCAGTAGTCGGGGATGGGGAGCATCTAGCACAGATACGCAGTATTTT.

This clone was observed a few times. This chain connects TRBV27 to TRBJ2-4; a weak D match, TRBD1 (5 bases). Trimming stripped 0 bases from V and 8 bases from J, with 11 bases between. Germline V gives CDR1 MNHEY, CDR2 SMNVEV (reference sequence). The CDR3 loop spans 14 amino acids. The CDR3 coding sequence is TGTGCCAGCAGTTTATCCCACAGGTTTGACATTCAGTACTTC. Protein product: CASSLSHRFDIQYF.

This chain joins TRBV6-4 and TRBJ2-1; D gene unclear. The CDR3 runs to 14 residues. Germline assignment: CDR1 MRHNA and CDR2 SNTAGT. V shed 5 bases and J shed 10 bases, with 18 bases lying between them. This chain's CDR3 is CASSQEHQVPEQFF. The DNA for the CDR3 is TGTGCCAGCAGTCAAGAACACCAAGTACCCGAGCAGTTCTTC.

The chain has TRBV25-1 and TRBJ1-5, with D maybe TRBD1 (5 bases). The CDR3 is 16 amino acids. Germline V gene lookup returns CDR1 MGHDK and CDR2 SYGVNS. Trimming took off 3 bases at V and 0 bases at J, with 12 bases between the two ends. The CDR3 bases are TGTGCCAGCAGTGAGGGGAGGGGAGGTAGCAATCAGCCCCAGCATTTT. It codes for CASSEGRGGSNQPQHF.

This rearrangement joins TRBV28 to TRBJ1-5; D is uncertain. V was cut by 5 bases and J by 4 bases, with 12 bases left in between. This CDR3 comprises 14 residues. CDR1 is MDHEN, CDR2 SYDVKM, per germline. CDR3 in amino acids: CASSLLSVNQPQHF. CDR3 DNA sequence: TGTGCCAGCAGTCTCCTCAGTGTAAATCAGCCCCAGCATTTT. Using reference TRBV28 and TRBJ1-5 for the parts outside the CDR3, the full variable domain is DVKVTQSSRYLVKRTGEKVFLECVQDMDHENMFWYRQDPGLGLRLIYFSYDVKMKEKGDIPEGYSVSREKKERFSLILESASTNQTSMYLCASSLLSVNQPQHFGDGTRLSIL.

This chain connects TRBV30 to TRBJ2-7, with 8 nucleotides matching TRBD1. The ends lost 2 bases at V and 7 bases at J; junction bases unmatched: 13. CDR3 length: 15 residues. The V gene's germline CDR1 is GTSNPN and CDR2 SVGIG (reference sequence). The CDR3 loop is CAWSHMGRGRGEQYF. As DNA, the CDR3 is TGTGCCTGGAGTCACATGGGCAGGGGGCGCGGTGAGCAGTACTTC.

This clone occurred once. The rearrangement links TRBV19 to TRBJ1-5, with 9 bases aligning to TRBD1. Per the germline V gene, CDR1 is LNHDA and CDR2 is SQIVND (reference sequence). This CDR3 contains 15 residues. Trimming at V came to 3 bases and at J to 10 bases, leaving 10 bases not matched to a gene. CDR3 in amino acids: CASSMKSTGGAPQHF. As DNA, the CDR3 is TGTGCCAGTAGTATGAAGTCGACAGGGGGGGCTCCCCAGCATTTT.

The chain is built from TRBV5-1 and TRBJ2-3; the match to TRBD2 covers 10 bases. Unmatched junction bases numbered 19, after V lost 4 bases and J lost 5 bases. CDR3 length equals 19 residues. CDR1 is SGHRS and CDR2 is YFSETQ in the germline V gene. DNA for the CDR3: TGCGCCAGCAGCGGGGAGCGGGGGGGCCTATCAGGCATTCAAGATACGCAGTATTTT. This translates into CASSGERGGLSGIQDTQYF.

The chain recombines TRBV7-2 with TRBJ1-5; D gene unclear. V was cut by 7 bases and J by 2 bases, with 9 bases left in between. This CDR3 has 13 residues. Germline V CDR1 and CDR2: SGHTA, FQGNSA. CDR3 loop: CASTVQGNQPQHF. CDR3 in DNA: TGTGCCAGCACCGTCCAGGGCAATCAGCCCCAGCATTTT.

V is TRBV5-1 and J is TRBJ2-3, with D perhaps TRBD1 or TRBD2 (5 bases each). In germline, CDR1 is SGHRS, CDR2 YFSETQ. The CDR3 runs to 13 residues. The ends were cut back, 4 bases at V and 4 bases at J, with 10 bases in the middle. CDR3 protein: CASSPGQADTQYF. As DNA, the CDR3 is TGCGCCAGCAGCCCGGGGCAGGCAGATACGCAGTATTTT.